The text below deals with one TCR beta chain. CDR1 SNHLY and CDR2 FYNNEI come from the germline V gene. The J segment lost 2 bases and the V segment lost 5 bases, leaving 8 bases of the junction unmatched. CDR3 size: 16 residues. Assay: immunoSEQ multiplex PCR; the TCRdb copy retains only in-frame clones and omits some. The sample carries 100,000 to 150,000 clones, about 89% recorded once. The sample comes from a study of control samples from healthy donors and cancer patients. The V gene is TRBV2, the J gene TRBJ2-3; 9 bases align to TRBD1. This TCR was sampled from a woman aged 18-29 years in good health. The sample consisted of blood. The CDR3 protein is CASSRVGQGLTDTQYF. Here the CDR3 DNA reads TGTGCCAGCAGTCGTGTGGGACAGGGCCTCACAGATACGCAGTATTTT.